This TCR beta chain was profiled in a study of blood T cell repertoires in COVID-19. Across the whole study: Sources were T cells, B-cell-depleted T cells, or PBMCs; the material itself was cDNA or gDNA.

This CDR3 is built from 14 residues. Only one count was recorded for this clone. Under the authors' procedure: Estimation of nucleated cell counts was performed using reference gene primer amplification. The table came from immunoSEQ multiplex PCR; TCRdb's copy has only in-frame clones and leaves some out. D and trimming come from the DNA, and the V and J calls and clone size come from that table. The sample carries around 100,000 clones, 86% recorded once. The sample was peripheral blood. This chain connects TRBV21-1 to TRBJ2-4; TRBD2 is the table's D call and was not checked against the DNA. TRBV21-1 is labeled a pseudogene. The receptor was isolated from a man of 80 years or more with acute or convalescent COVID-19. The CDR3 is CAETGGVAKNIQYF. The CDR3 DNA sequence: TGTGCCGAAACGGGAGGAGTAGCCAAAAACATTCAGTACTTC.